The 27 T cell receptor beta chains reported below all come from one sample, sequenced in a study of early T cells in non-severe SARS-CoV-2 infection. TCRdb re-analysed the 5' RACE reads in MiXCR, keeping a single row per CDR3 protein. The table has approximately 35,000 distinct CDR3 sequences, less than 6% seen once. Sequencing was carried out using whole blood. Receptor source: an adult who was a healthcare worker with PCR-confirmed SARS-CoV-2 infection or an uninfected control (not recorded which).

This clonotype showed up many times. The chain combines TRBV6-2 or TRBV6-3 with TRBJ2-2; D remains unclear. The CDR3 consists of 13 residues. The V and J ends lost 6 bases and 7 bases respectively, with 12 bases between them. CDR1 and CDR2 from the germline V gene are MNHEY and SVGEGT. CDR3 nucleotides: TGTGCCAGCAGAGGCCAGTTAGGCGGGGAGCTGTTTTTT. Translation: CASRGQLGGELFF.

Many counts were recorded for this clonotype. The genes are TRBV5-4 and TRBJ2-1, with a possible D match to TRBD1 (6 bases). Trimming stripped 3 bases from V and 4 bases from J, with 29 bases between. Germline V CDR1 and CDR2: SGHNT, YYREEE (reference sequence). The CDR3 is 20 amino acids. Written as DNA, the CDR3 is TGTGCCAGCAGCTGGCCAGGGGCTAGTTTCTCGCCGCCGGAATACAATGAGCAGTTCTTC. As protein: CASSWPGASFSPPEYNEQFF.

This clonotype has more than one count but fewer than ten. The genes are TRBV7-2 and TRBJ2-5; no definite D call. Trimming left V 5 bases short and J 1 base short, with 14 bases between. CDR1 SGHTA and CDR2 FQGNSA come from the germline V gene. The CDR3 has 15 amino acids. CDR3 sequence reads: CASSPRIGFQETQYF. The CDR3 DNA follows: TGTGCCAGCAGCCCACGTATTGGCTTCCAAGAGACCCAGTACTTC.

This clonotype was recorded many times. The chain has TRBV7-9 and TRBJ1-1, with 8 bases matching TRBD1. V lost 3 bases and J lost 1; bases outside the gene matches: 4. Germline V gives CDR1 SEHNR, CDR2 FQNEAQ (reference sequence). The CDR3 length is 15 residues. CDR3 in DNA: TGTGCCAGCAGCTTGGCCGGGACAGGGAACACTGAAGCTTTCTTT. Translated: CASSLAGTGNTEAFF.

In this sample, this clonotype turned up many times. This rearrangement joins TRBV12-3 or TRBV12-4 to TRBJ1-1; 7 bases line up with TRBD1. The V segment lost 6 bases and the J segment 2 bases; nucleotides outside the gene matches: 6. This CDR3 is 14 amino acids long. The CDR3 here is CASRRGTANTEAFF. The CDR3 bases are TGTGCCAGCAGACGTGGGACAGCTAACACTGAAGCTTTCTTT.

This clonotype showed up many times. The chain has TRBV7-8 and TRBJ2-7, with 9 bases identical to TRBD2. Germline assignment: CDR1 SGHVS and CDR2 FQNEAQ. V lost 4 bases and J lost 1; bases outside the gene matches: 8. The CDR3 is 16 residues long. The CDR3 is CASSSRAAGGSYEQYF. As DNA, the CDR3 is TGTGCCAGCAGCTCCCGAGCCGCGGGGGGGTCCTACGAGCAGTACTTC.

This clonotype has just a few counts. The chain links TRBV20-1 to TRBJ2-2; D is perhaps TRBD2 (5 bases). Germline V lookup: CDR1 DFQATT, CDR2 SNEGSKA (reference sequence). The V end was cut by 0 bases, the J end by 2 bases, with 13 bases between. The CDR3 loop spans 16 amino acids. In DNA, the CDR3 is TGCAGTGCTAGAGAGGGCGCGCGGGCCAACACCGGGGAGCTGTTTTTT. This encodes CSAREGARANTGELFF.

This clonotype was seen ten or more times. V and J are TRBV10-3 and TRBJ1-2; 7 bases are shared with TRBD1. Germline V gene sequence: CDR1 ENHRY, CDR2 SYGVKD. The CDR3 has 12 amino acids. Unmatched junction bases numbered 11, after V lost 10 bases and J lost 9 bases. CDR3 protein: CATTRDRRSYTF. The CDR3 DNA sequence: TGTGCCACTACCCGGGACAGAAGGAGCTACACCTTC.

This clonotype was seen only a few times. The rearrangement uses TRBV3-1 and TRBJ2-3; 10 nucleotides line up with TRBD2. V lost 5 bases and J lost 3; bases outside the gene matches: 5. The CDR3 is 15 residues long. Per germline, CDR1 LGHDT and CDR2 YNNKEL (reference sequence). The CDR3 region is CASSKSGGATDTQYF. For the CDR3, the DNA is TGTGCCAGCAGCAAAAGCGGGGGGGCGACAGATACGCAGTATTTT.

V gene TRBV21-1 combines with J gene TRBJ2-2; no check of the table's D call, TRBD2, against the DNA was made. TRBV21-1 is a documented pseudogene. The CDR3 totals 23 residues. The CDR3 here is CASPLLTARAPGRLNKNTGELFF. The CDR3 nucleotides are TGTGCCAGCCCGCTCCTGACAGCGAGGGCCCCCGGACGCCTAAACAAGAACACCGGGGAGCTGTTTTTT.

In its sample, this clonotype was seen many times. The chain links TRBV5-6 to TRBJ2-7, with TRBD1 matching 8 bases. CDR1 SGHDT and CDR2 YYEEEE come from the germline V gene. Trimming cost V 1 base and J 5 bases; bases outside gene matches: 8. The CDR3 has 15 residues. CDR3 DNA sequence: TGTGCCAGCAGCTTGTTCAGGGGGCGAAATGACGAGCAGTACTTC. It specifies CASSLFRGRNDEQYF.

This clonotype was recorded once. The chain is built from TRBV5-6 and TRBJ2-1; D perhaps matches TRBD2 (6 bases). In germline, CDR1 is SGHDT, CDR2 YYEEEE. This CDR3 comprises 14 residues. The V end was cut by 1 base, the J end by 4 bases, with 9 bases between. This CDR3 reads CASSLRDFYNEQFF. The CDR3 coding sequence is TGTGCCAGCAGCTTGAGGGACTTTTACAATGAGCAGTTCTTC.

This clonotype has ten or more counts. The chain is built from TRBV7-6 and TRBJ2-3; a possible D gene is TRBD1 (5 bases). This CDR3 comprises 16 residues. The V gene lost 5 bases and the J gene lost 4 bases, with 19 bases spanning the gap. Germline-derived CDR1 and CDR2 are SGHVS and FNYEAQ. The CDR3 DNA sequence: TGTGCCAGCAGCGTGGGGCTCAGGATAGGGTCAGATACGCAGTATTTT. It encodes CASSVGLRIGSDTQYF.

The table lists this clonotype with many counts. J is TRBJ2-3 and V is TRBV27; either TRBD1 or TRBD2 may fit D (5 bases each). CDR1 MNHEY and CDR2 SMNVEV come from the germline V gene (reference sequence). This CDR3 is built from 14 residues. The germline V and J ends were trimmed by 3 bases and 6 bases, with 13 bases remaining between them. The CDR3 spells CASSLVRGVDTQYF. CDR3 bases: TGTGCCAGCAGTTTGGTGAGAGGGGTGGATACGCAGTATTTT.

This clonotype was detected many times. The V and J genes are TRBV11-2 and TRBJ2-2, with unresolved D. Trimming pared 3 bases from V and 1 base from J, leaving 9 bases between. This CDR3 is 15 amino acids long. Germline V gene sequence: CDR1 SGHAT, CDR2 FQNNGV. CDR3 coding DNA: TGTGCCAGCAGCTTGGTCAGGCAGAACACCGGGGAGCTGTTTTTT. It yields the protein CASSLVRQNTGELFF.

The table lists this clonotype with many counts. A much more abundant neighbour one base away suggests this may be a read error. The chain joins TRBV7-9 to TRBJ2-5, with 10 positions matching TRBD1. The CDR3 covers 14 residues. CDR1 and CDR2 from the germline V gene are SEHNR and FQNEAQ (reference sequence). This CDR3 reads CAGRTGGGGETQYF. The CDR3 nucleotides are TGTGCCGGCAGGACAGGGGGGGGCGGCGAGACCCAGTACTTC.

There are many counts of this clonotype. The chain links TRBV13 to TRBJ2-7, with 8 nucleotides matching TRBD2. Per germline, CDR1 PRHDT and CDR2 FYEKMQ (reference sequence). The length of the CDR3 is 14 residues. V lost 0 bases and J lost 3; bases outside the gene matches: 1. CDR3 in amino acids: CASSLGSGGYEQYF. CDR3 DNA sequence: TGTGCCAGCAGCTTAGGGAGCGGGGGCTACGAGCAGTACTTC. The full variable domain, its missing parts supplied by reference TRBV13 and TRBJ2-7, is AAGVIQSPRHLIKEKRETATLKCYPIPRHDTVYWYQQGPGQDPQFLISFYEKMQSDKGSIPDRFSAQQFSDYHSELNMSSLELGDSALYFCASSLGSGGYEQYFGPGTRLTVT.

This clonotype was detected many times. The V and J genes are TRBV6-5 and TRBJ2-4; 7 bases line up with TRBD1. V lost 7 bases and J lost 5; bases outside the gene matches: 5. The CDR3 length is 13 residues. In germline, CDR1 is MNHEY, CDR2 SVGAGI. The CDR3: CASNRQGENIQYF. In DNA form, the CDR3 reads TGTGCCAGCAATAGACAGGGTGAAAACATTCAGTACTTC.

At least ten counts were recorded for this clonotype. This rearrangement joins TRBV4-3 to TRBJ2-7, with D unclear. Germline V gene data show CDR1 as LGHNA and CDR2 as YSLEER. V shed 0 bases and J shed 1 base, with 7 bases lying between them. The CDR3 has 14 amino acids. The CDR3 nucleotides are TGCGCCAGCAGCCAAGAAGATGGGTCCTACGAGCAGTACTTC. Translation gives CASSQEDGSYEQYF.

This clonotype was counted ten times or more. The V gene is TRBV7-2, the J gene TRBJ2-1; D perhaps matches TRBD1 (5 bases). The germline V gene encodes CDR1 SGHTA and CDR2 FQGNSA. The V end lost 1 base, the J end lost 3 bases, and 13 bases lay between the germline ends. The CDR3 contains 16 residues. The DNA of the CDR3 is TGTGCCAGCAGCTTAGGGACATCCAGTTACTACAATGAGCAGTTCTTC. Protein product: CASSLGTSSYYNEQFF.

This clonotype was counted ten times or more. This chain's CDR3 is CASSGGQGLGGYTF. The CDR3 nucleotides read TGTGCCAGCAGTGGAGGACAGGGCTTAGGTGGCTACACCTTC. The chain recombines TRBV2 with TRBJ1-2, with 8 bases identical to TRBD1. The CDR3 loop spans 14 amino acids. The germline V gene encodes CDR1 SNHLY and CDR2 FYNNEI. The V segment lost 4 bases and the J segment 7 bases; nucleotides outside the gene matches: 8.

As concerns this clonotype: This sequence may be a read error, since a much larger clone differs from it by one base. The chain carries TRBV12-3 or TRBV12-4 and TRBJ2-7; 8 bases match TRBD1. There are 14 residues in the CDR3. CDR3 residues: CASAWRQGPYEQHF. The CDR3, as DNA: TGTGCCAGCGCTTGGCGACAGGGGCCCTACGAACAGCACTTC.

This clonotype was seen repeatedly, ten times or more. The chain recombines TRBV20-1 with TRBJ2-2, with 7 bases that match TRBD2. The V gene's germline CDR1 is DFQATT and CDR2 SNEGSKA (reference sequence). Losses at the gene ends were 6 bases for V and 3 bases for J; bases not matched to a gene: 4. The CDR3 extends over 13 amino acids. CDR3 loop: CSAEGGDTGELFF. Written as DNA, the CDR3 is TGCAGTGCGGAGGGAGGGGACACCGGGGAGCTGTTTTTT.

In this sample, this clonotype turned up many times. The rearrangement links TRBV7-9 to TRBJ2-7, with D possibly called TRBD1 or TRBD2 (5 bases each). Trimming removed 5 bases at V and 3 bases at J, with 14 bases between. The CDR3 spans 14 residues. Germline CDR1 is SEHNR and CDR2 is FQNEAQ (reference sequence). In nucleotides, the CDR3 is TGTGCCAGCAGCAAGGGACCGATTCTCTACGAGCAGTACTTC. The encoded protein is CASSKGPILYEQYF.

The gene calls are TRBV29-1 and TRBJ2-7; 11 positions agree with TRBD1. Losses at the gene ends were 7 bases for V and 3 bases for J; bases not matched to a gene: 8. The CDR3 is 14 residues long. Germline loops: CDR1 SQVTM, CDR2 ANQGSEA. The CDR3 protein is CSANPGTGGYEQYF. Written as DNA, the CDR3 is TGCAGCGCCAACCCCGGGACAGGGGGCTACGAGCAGTACTTC.

Ten or more counts support this clonotype. The CDR3 bases are TGTGCCAGCAGCCTCCCGCAGGCATGGGGGGAGACCCAGTACTTC. It yields the protein CASSLPQAWGETQYF. The rearrangement joins TRBV11-2 to TRBJ2-5, with D possibly being TRBD1 or TRBD2 (5 bases each). The CDR3 sequence is 15 residues long. V lost 5 bases to trimming and J lost 5 bases, with 18 bases between them. Germline loops: CDR1 SGHAT, CDR2 FQNNGV.

This clonotype was seen only a few times. The chain carries TRBV7-6 and TRBJ2-7; 10 bases align to TRBD2. With V trimmed by 4 bases and J by 0 bases, 6 bases remained unmatched. Germline CDR1 SGHVS, CDR2 FNYEAQ. The CDR3 length is 16 residues. CDR3 loop: CASSSIAGGPSYEQYF. The CDR3 DNA follows: TGTGCCAGCAGCTCCATAGCGGGGGGCCCCTCCTACGAGCAGTACTTC.